This TCR beta chain was recorded in a study of CD8 T cells in Susac syndrome. The CDR3 is made up of 12 amino acids. Trimming pared 6 bases from V and 4 bases from J, leaving 12 bases between. CDR1 and CDR2 (germline): DFQATT, SNEGSKA (reference sequence). The authors reverse transcribed roughly 0.5 to 1 ug RNA with random hexamers. The authors amplified TCR beta CDR3 across 54 Vbeta and 13 Jbeta using immunoSEQ multiplex PCR. TCRdb independently ran MiXCR on the immunoSEQ multiplex PCR reads; one entry per CDR3 protein. The sample includes about 200,000 distinct CDR3 sequences, more than 85% of them seen just once.

The chain combines TRBV20-1 with TRBJ1-1, with a tentative D call TRBD1 (5 bases). Sequencing was carried out using CD4+ T cells from PBMCs. The clonotype was recovered from a human donor with multiple sclerosis. CDR3 sequence (DNA): TGCAGTGCGAGGGGTTCTAGCACTGAAGCTTTCTTT. Protein product: CSARGSSTEAFF.